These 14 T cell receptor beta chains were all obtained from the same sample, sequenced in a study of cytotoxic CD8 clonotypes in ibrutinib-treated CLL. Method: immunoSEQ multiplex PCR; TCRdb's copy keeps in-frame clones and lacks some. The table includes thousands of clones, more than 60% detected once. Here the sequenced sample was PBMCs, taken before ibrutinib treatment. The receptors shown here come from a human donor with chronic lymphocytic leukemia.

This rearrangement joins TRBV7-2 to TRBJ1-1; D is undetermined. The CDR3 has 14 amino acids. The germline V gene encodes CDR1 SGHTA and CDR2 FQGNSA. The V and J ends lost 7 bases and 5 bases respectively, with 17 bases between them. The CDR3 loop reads CASNGPYPKTEAFF. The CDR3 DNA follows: TGTGCCAGCAACGGACCGTACCCTAAGACTGAAGCTTTCTTT. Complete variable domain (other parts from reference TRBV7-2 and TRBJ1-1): GAGVSQSPSNKVTEKGKDVELRCDPISGHTALYWYRQSLGQGLEFLIYFQGNSAPDKSGLPSDRFSAERTGGSVSTLTIQRTQQEDSAVYLCASNGPYPKTEAFFGQGTRLTVV.

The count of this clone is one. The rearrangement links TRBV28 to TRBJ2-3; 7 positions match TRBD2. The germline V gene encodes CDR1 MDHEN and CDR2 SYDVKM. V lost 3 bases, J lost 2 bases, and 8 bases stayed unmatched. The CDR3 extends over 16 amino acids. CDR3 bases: TGTGCCAGCAGTTTTGGGGGGACTATATCCACAGATACGCAGTATTTT. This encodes CASSFGGTISTDTQYF.

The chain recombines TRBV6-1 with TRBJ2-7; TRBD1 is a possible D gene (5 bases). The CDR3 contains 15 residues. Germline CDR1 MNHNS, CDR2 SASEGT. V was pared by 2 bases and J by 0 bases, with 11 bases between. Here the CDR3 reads CASSEWGRFSYEQYF. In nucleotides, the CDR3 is TGTGCCAGCAGTGAATGGGGCAGATTCTCCTACGAGCAGTACTTC.

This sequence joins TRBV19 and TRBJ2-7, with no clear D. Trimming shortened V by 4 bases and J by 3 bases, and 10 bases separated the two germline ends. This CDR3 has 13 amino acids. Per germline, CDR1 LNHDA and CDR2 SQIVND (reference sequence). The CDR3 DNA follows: TGTGCCAGTAGTAAGAGGTTGGGCTACGAGCAGTACTTC. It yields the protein CASSKRLGYEQYF.

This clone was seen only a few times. The CDR3 loop is CASSKPEGGQTEAFF. The CDR3 coding sequence is TGTGCCAGCAGCAAGCCAGAAGGGGGGCAAACTGAAGCTTTCTTT. The chain has TRBV9 and TRBJ1-1, with D possibly being TRBD1 (6 bases). This CDR3 is 15 amino acids long. V gave up 4 bases and J gave up 5 bases, with 18 bases separating them. Germline V gene sequence: CDR1 SGDLS, CDR2 YYNGEE.

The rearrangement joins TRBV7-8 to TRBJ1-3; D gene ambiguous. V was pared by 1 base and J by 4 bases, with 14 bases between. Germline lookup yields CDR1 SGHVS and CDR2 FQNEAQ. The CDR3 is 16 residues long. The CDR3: CASSLVRLPKGNTIYF. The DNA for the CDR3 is TGTGCCAGCAGCTTAGTGCGTCTCCCCAAAGGAAACACCATATATTTT.

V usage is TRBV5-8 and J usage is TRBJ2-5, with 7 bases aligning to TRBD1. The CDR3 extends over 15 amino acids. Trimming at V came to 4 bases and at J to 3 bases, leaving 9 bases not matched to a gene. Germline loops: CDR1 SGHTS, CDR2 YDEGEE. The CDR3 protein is CASSLDPTGKETQYF. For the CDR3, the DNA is TGTGCCAGCAGCCTTGACCCGACAGGGAAAGAGACCCAGTACTTC.

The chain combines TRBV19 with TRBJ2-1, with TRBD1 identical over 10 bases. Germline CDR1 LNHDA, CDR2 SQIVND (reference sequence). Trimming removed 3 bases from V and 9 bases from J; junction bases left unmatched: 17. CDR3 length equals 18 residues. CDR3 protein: CASSIVYDRTGGFGEQFF. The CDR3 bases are TGTGCCAGTAGTATCGTCTACGATCGGACAGGGGGTTTTGGTGAGCAGTTCTTC.

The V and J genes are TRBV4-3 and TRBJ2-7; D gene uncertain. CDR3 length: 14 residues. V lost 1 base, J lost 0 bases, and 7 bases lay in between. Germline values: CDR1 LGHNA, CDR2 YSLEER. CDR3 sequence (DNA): TGCGCCAGCAGCCAAGTTACCGACTCCTACGAGCAGTACTTC. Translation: CASSQVTDSYEQYF.

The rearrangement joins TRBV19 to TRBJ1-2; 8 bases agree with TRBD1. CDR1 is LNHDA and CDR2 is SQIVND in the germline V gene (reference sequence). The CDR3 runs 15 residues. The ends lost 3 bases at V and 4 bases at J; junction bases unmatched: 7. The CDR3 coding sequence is TGTGCCAGTAGTATCAACGGACAGGGATCCTATGGCTACACCTTC. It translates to CASSINGQGSYGYTF.

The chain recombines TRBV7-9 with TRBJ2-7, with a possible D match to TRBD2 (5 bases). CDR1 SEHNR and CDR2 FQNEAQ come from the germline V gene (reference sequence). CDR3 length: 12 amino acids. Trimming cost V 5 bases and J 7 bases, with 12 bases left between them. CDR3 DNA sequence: TGTGCCAGCAGCCTCGGACCGGGGGAGCAGTACTTC. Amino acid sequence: CASSLGPGEQYF.

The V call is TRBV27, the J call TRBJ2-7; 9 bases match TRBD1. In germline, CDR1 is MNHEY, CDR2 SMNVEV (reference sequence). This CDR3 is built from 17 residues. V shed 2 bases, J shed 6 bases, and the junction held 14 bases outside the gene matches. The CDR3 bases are TGTGCCAGCAGTTTAGGGGTCTACGGGACAGGGTTATCCGAGCAGTACTTC. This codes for CASSLGVYGTGLSEQYF.

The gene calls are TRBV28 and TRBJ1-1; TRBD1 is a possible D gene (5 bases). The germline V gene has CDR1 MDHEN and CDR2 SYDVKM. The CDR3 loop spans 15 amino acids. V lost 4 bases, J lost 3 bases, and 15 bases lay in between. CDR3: CASSYTGREYTEAFF. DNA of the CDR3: TGTGCCAGCAGTTATACAGGTAGGGAATACACTGAAGCTTTCTTT.

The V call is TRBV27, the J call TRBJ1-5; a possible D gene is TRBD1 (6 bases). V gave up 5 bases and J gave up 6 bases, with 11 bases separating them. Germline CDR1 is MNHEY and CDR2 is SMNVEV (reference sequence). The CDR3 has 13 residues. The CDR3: CASSTSGVQPQHF. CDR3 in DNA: TGTGCCAGCAGTACCTCAGGGGTTCAGCCCCAGCATTTT.